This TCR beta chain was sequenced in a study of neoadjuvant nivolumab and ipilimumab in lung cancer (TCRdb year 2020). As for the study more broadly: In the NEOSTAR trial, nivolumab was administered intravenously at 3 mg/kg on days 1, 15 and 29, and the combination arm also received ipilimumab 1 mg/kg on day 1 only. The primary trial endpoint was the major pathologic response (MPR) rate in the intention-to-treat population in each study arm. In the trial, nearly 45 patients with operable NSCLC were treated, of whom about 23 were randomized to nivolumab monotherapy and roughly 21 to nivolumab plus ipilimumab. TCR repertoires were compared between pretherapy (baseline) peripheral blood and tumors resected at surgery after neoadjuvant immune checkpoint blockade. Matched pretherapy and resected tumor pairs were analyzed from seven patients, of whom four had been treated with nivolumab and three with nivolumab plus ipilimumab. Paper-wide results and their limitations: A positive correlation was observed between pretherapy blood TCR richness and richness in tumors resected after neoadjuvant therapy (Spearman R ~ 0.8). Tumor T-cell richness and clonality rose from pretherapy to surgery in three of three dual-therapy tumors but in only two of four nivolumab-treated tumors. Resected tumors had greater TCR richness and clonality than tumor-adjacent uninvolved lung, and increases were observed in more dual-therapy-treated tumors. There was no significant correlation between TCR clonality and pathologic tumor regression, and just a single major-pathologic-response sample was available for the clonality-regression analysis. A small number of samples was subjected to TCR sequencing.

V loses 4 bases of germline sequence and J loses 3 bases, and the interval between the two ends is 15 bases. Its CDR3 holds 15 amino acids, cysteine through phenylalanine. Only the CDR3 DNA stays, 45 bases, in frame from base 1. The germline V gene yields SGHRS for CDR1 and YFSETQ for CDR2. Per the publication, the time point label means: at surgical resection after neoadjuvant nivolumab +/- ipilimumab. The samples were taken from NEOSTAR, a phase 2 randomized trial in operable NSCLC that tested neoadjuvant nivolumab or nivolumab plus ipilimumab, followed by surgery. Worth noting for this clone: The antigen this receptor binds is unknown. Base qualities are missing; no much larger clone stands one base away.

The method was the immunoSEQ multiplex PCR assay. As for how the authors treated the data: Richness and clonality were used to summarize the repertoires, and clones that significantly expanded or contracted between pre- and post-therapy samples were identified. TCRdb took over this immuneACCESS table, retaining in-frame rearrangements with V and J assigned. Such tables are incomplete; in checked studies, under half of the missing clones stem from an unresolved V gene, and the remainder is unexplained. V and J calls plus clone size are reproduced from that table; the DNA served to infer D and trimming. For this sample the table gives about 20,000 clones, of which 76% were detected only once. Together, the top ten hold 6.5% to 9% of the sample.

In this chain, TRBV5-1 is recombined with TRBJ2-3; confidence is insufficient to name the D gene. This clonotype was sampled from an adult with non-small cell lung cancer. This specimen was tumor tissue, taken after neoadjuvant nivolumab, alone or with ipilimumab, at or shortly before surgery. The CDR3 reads CASSVGDLGTDTQYF. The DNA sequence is TGCGCCAGCAGCGTAGGAGACTTAGGGACAGATACGCAGTATTTT.